Following are 16 T cell receptor beta chains from one sample sequenced in a study of blood T cell repertoires in COVID-19. Repertoires were generated with immunoSEQ multiplex PCR, while TCRdb's copy carries only in-frame clones and drops some. The sample holds 450,000 to 500,000 clones; roughly nine tenths are singletons and the top ten take 8% to 9.5%. The sample comprised PBMCs or T cells enriched from blood (not recorded which). These receptors all stem from a woman aged 55-69 years who had recovered from COVID-19.

This clone was seen only a few times. This chain joins TRBV5-4 and TRBJ2-2, with 7 nucleotides matching TRBD1. The CDR3 has 14 residues. Trimming took 5 bases from V and 4 from J; bases not matched to a gene: 5. Germline V gives CDR1 SGHNT, CDR2 YYREEE (reference sequence). The CDR3 protein is CASRLTGTTGELFF. DNA for the CDR3: TGTGCCAGCAGACTGACAGGGACCACCGGGGAGCTGTTTTTT.

The chain combines TRBV3-1 (or the pseudogene TRBV3-2) with TRBJ2-7, with a tentative D call TRBD2 (5 bases). This CDR3 spans 14 amino acids. V gave up 1 base and J gave up 5 bases, with 12 bases separating them. Germline-derived CDR1 and CDR2 are LGHDT and YNNKEL (reference sequence). The CDR3 sequence is CASSQGSAGHEQYV. Written as DNA, the CDR3 is TGTGCCAGCAGCCAAGGTTCGGCGGGCCACGAGCAGTACGTC.

The chain uses TRBV30 and TRBJ1-2; D ambiguous. V was cut by 2 bases and J by 1 base, with 17 bases left in between. This CDR3 is 16 amino acids long. The germline gives CDR1 GTSNPN, CDR2 SVGIG (reference sequence). The CDR3 loop reads CAWSRTPASLNYGYTF. In nucleotides, the CDR3 is TGTGCCTGGAGTAGGACTCCTGCTTCGCTTAACTATGGCTACACCTTC.

This chain links TRBV5-1 with TRBJ2-1; 7 nucleotides line up with TRBD1. The V gene end was trimmed by 7 bases and the J gene end by 1 base; junction bases not matched to a gene: 8. Germline CDR1 is SGHRS and CDR2 is YFSETQ. The CDR3 has 15 amino acids. The CDR3 DNA sequence: TGCGCCAGCGGACGAACAGGGGCATCCTACAATGAGCAGTTCTTC. Its translation: CASGRTGASYNEQFF.

This chain connects TRBV4-1 to TRBJ1-3; the D gene is possibly TRBD1 (6 bases). CDR3 length equals 16 residues. CDR1 is MGHRA, CDR2 YSYEKL, per germline. The ends were cut back, 4 bases at V and 3 bases at J, with 16 bases in the middle. The DNA of the CDR3 is TGCGCCAGCAGCCCGAGGGGGGGATTTATTGGAAACACCATATATTTT. Amino acid sequence: CASSPRGGFIGNTIYF.

The chain employs TRBV6-5 and TRBJ2-7; TRBD1 agrees at 7 bases. This CDR3 has 15 residues. Germline V CDR1 and CDR2: MNHEY, SVGAGI. V shed 6 bases and J 1 base; nucleotides not matched to a gene: 9. The CDR3 spells CASSLRDRASYEQYV. CDR3 in DNA: TGTGCCAGCAGCCTCCGGGACAGAGCATCCTACGAGCAGTACGTC.

This clone was picked up a small number of times. The V gene is TRBV12-3 or TRBV12-4, the J gene TRBJ2-2; D uncertain. The CDR3 sequence is 12 residues long. Trimming stripped 6 bases from V and 2 bases from J, with 4 bases between. CDR3 nucleotide sequence: TGTGCCAGCAGCCCAAACACCGGGGAGCTGTTTTTT. It is translated as CASSPNTGELFF.

The chain recombines TRBV5-1 with TRBJ2-7; possible D gene TRBD2, 6 bases. Germline V lookup: CDR1 SGHRS, CDR2 YFSETQ. Deletions cut 7 bases from V and 2 bases from J, with 13 bases between. The CDR3 is 13 residues long. The CDR3 reads CASRDFGAYEQYF. In DNA form, the CDR3 reads TGCGCCAGCCGGGACTTCGGAGCCTACGAGCAGTACTTC.

This clone was seen once. The chain uses TRBV5-4 and TRBJ2-3; the match to TRBD2 covers 13 bases. Losses at the gene ends were 3 bases for V and 1 base for J; bases not matched to a gene: 2. There are 16 residues in the CDR3. Germline CDR1 and CDR2: SGHNT and YYREEE (reference sequence). As DNA, the CDR3 is TGTGCCAGCAGCTCAGGGACTAGCGGGGGCACAGATACGCAGTATTTT. As protein: CASSSGTSGGTDTQYF.

This clone was observed a single time. The gene calls are TRBV9 and TRBJ2-7; D is uncertain. The CDR3 runs 13 residues. Germline CDR1 is SGDLS and CDR2 is YYNGEE. The germline V and J ends were trimmed by 0 bases and 5 bases, with 9 bases remaining between them. In nucleotides, the CDR3 is TGTGCCAGCAGCGTAGGCGTTGTGAACGAGCAGTACTTC. It is translated as CASSVGVVNEQYF.

This clone has just a few counts. The chain employs TRBV30 and TRBJ1-2; 8 positions agree with TRBD1. V gave up 4 bases and J gave up 5 bases; unmatched junction bases: 6. The CDR3 is 13 amino acids. Germline V gene sequence: CDR1 GTSNPN, CDR2 SVGIG (reference sequence). CDR3 DNA sequence: TGTGCCTGGAAGGGACAGGCCTTTTATGGCTACACCTTC. Translating it yields CAWKGQAFYGYTF.

The V and J genes are TRBV5-5 and TRBJ2-5; TRBD2 matches 13 bases. Germline loops: CDR1 SGHKS, CDR2 YYEKEE (reference sequence). Unmatched junction bases numbered 5, after V lost 4 bases and J lost 2 bases. CDR3 length equals 16 residues. DNA for the CDR3: TGTGCCAGCAGCATCGGACTAGCGGGGGTGCAAGAGACCCAGTACTTC. Its translation: CASSIGLAGVQETQYF.

This chain connects TRBV11-2 to TRBJ1-6, with D hard to call. The germline V gene encodes CDR1 SGHAT and CDR2 FQNNGV. The CDR3 loop spans 14 amino acids. With 5 bases removed from V and 6 bases from J, the gap between germline ends came to 11 bases. The CDR3 here is CASSLSHFNSPLHF. The CDR3 bases are TGTGCCAGCAGCCTGAGCCACTTTAATTCACCCCTCCACTTT.

The chain carries TRBV7-8 and TRBJ1-5; 8 bases map to TRBD1. The V gene end was trimmed by 4 bases and the J gene end by 5 bases; junction bases not matched to a gene: 7. The germline V gene has CDR1 SGHVS and CDR2 FQNEAQ. The CDR3 length is 15 residues. The CDR3 is CASSSWTGPDQPQHF. As DNA, the CDR3 is TGTGCCAGCAGCTCCTGGACAGGGCCTGATCAGCCCCAGCATTTT.

The chain carries TRBV5-1 and TRBJ2-1; TRBD2 matches at 13 bases. The CDR3 extends over 16 amino acids. Germline V gene data show CDR1 as SGHRS and CDR2 as YFSETQ. The V gene end was trimmed by 4 bases and the J gene end by 3 bases; junction bases not matched to a gene: 4. CDR3 loop: CASSTTSGGDYNEQFF. For the CDR3, the DNA is TGCGCCAGCAGCACTACTAGCGGGGGGGACTACAATGAGCAGTTCTTC.

CDR3 region: CASTLAVAANVLTF. As DNA, the CDR3 is TGTGCCAGCACGCTCGCAGTGGCGGCCAACGTCCTGACTTTC. The chain combines TRBV11-2 with TRBJ2-6; D is unclear. V lost 7 bases, J lost 6 bases, and 13 bases lay in between. The CDR3 spans 14 residues. Per the germline V gene, CDR1 is SGHAT and CDR2 is FQNNGV.